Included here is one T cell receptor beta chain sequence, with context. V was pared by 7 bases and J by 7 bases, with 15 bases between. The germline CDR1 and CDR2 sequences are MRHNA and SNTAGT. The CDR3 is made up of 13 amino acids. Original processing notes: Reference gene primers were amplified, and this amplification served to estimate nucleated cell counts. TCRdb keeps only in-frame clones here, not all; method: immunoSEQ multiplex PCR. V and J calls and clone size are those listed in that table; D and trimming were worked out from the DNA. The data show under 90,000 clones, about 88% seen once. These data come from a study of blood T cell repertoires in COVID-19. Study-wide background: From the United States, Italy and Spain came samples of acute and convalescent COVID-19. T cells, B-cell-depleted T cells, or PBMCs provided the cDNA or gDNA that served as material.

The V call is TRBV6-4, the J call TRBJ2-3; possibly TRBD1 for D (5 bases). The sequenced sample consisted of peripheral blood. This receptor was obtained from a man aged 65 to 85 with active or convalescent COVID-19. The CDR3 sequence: CASKGPGEYTQYF. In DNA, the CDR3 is TGTGCCAGCAAGGGGCCGGGTGAATATACGCAGTATTTT.